The next 22 T cell receptor beta chains were all read from a single sample in a study of control samples from healthy donors and cancer patients. Clones were read by immunoSEQ multiplex PCR, and TCRdb kept only the in-frame ones, dropping some. This sample has some 150,000 clones, with 96% found just once. The sequenced sample was blood. Receptors were obtained from a woman in her 30s in good health.

The genes are TRBV7-3 and TRBJ2-1; 8 nucleotides agree with TRBD2. Germline CDR1 and CDR2: SGHTA and FQGTGA. The CDR3 totals 16 residues. The V gene end was trimmed by 6 bases and the J gene end by 6 bases; junction bases not matched to a gene: 13. In DNA form, the CDR3 reads TGTGCCAGCAGACCTATCAGCGGGAGCATTATCAATGAGCAGTTCTTC. It codes for CASRPISGSIINEQFF.

The chain has TRBV28 and TRBJ2-7; 8 bases are a match to TRBD1. From germline, CDR1 is MDHEN and CDR2 SYDVKM. V gave up 5 bases and J gave up 2 bases; unmatched junction bases: 8. The CDR3 spans 15 residues. CDR3 bases: TGTGCCAGCAGTCCCCGGACAGGGATGGCCTACGAGCAGTACTTC. Amino acid sequence: CASSPRTGMAYEQYF.

This clone occurred once. The V and J genes are TRBV7-9 and TRBJ2-3, with 8 positions matching TRBD2. The V gene's germline CDR1 is SEHNR and CDR2 FQNEAQ (reference sequence). CDR3 length equals 17 residues. With 4 bases clipped from V and 1 base from J, the junction kept 10 bases outside the gene matches. The CDR3 sequence is CASSSALGREGTDTQYF. DNA of the CDR3: TGTGCCAGCAGCTCCGCCCTGGGGCGGGAGGGCACAGATACGCAGTATTTT.

V gene TRBV4-1 combines with J gene TRBJ1-6, with D perhaps TRBD1 (6 bases). This CDR3 contains 16 residues. Looked up from germline, CDR1 is MGHRA and CDR2 is YSYEKL. The germline V and J ends were trimmed by 2 bases and 6 bases, with 14 bases remaining between them. For the CDR3, the DNA is TGCGCCAGCAGCCAATTTCCCAGGGGAATTAATTCACCCCTCCACTTT. Its translation: CASSQFPRGINSPLHF.

The rearrangement uses TRBV28 and TRBJ1-1, with D tentatively TRBD1 (5 bases). Germline-derived CDR1 and CDR2 are MDHEN and SYDVKM. The CDR3 length is 14 residues. Trimming left V 6 bases short and J 6 bases short, with 17 bases between. The CDR3 DNA is TGTGCCAGCAGGGACATATTACGGGGGTCTGAAGCTTTCTTT. Amino acid sequence: CASRDILRGSEAFF.

The rearrangement uses TRBV19 and TRBJ2-2; the D is unclear. The CDR3 runs to 16 residues. Germline CDR1 and CDR2: LNHDA and SQIVND (reference sequence). Trimming stripped 5 bases from V and 2 bases from J, with 15 bases between. The CDR3 region is CASSYRRLGNTGELFF. The CDR3, as DNA: TGTGCCAGTAGTTACCGCCGCCTAGGTAACACCGGGGAGCTGTTTTTT.

The chain recombines TRBV5-1 with TRBJ2-1, with 15 bases aligning to TRBD2. The CDR3 is 17 amino acids. The V gene's germline CDR1 is SGHRS and CDR2 YFSETQ. V was pared by 4 bases and J by 8 bases, with 10 bases of the junction left unmatched. The CDR3 sequence: CASSRGLAGGPGDEQFF. The CDR3 bases are TGCGCCAGCAGCCGGGGACTAGCGGGAGGCCCCGGGGATGAGCAGTTCTTC.

J is TRBJ2-3 and V is TRBV18; 7 nucleotides agree with TRBD2. Germline V gene data show CDR1 as KGHSH and CDR2 as LQKENI. The V segment lost 2 bases and the J segment 2 bases; nucleotides outside the gene matches: 1. The CDR3 contains 14 residues. CDR3 DNA sequence: TGTGCCAGCTCACCAAAGCGGGACACAGATACGCAGTATTTT. Its translation: CASSPKRDTDTQYF. Based on the CDR3 plus reference TRBV18 and TRBJ2-3, the full variable domain is NAGVMQNPRHLVRRRGQEARLRCSPMKGHSHVYWYRQLPEEGLKFMVYLQKENIIDESGMPKERFSAEFPKEGPSILRIQQVVRGDSAAYFCASSPKRDTDTQYFGPGTRLTVL.

CDR3 coding DNA: TGTGCCAGCAGCGTCCGCGGGCCCAGGTATGGCTACACCTTC. Translated, it gives CASSVRGPRYGYTF. The chain is built from TRBV5-6 and TRBJ1-2; D call uncertain. Germline CDR1 reads SGHDT; CDR2 reads YYEEEE. The CDR3 spans 14 residues. Trimming left V 4 bases short and J 5 bases short, with 15 bases between.

The chain links TRBV5-1 to TRBJ2-3; D remains unclear. The CDR3 length is 15 residues. V lost 5 bases and J lost 0, with 13 bases in between. Germline CDR1 SGHRS, CDR2 YFSETQ. CDR3 residues: CASRKSPSSTDTQYF. CDR3 nucleotides: TGCGCCAGCAGAAAGAGCCCATCTAGCACAGATACGCAGTATTTT.

CDR3 nucleotide sequence: TGTGCCAGCAGTGATATTTTTCGGATGGGCTCCTACAATGAGCAGTTCTTC. The encoded protein is CASSDIFRMGSYNEQFF. The chain recombines TRBV6-4 with TRBJ2-1; D not resolved. The length of the CDR3 is 17 residues. Between the trimmed V and J ends, which lost 3 bases and 0 bases, there was a span of 15 bases. CDR1 MRHNA and CDR2 SNTAGT come from the germline V gene.

This rearrangement joins TRBV6-6 to TRBJ1-1, with 10 bases lining up with TRBD1. The CDR3 contains 16 residues. The V segment lost 8 bases and the J segment 3 bases; nucleotides outside the gene matches: 12. Germline CDR1 MNHNY, CDR2 SVGAGI (reference sequence). Written as DNA, the CDR3 is TGTGCCAGCCGCCTCCGGACAGGGGGAATAGACACTGAAGCTTTCTTT. This encodes CASRLRTGGIDTEAFF.

The V gene is TRBV2, the J gene TRBJ2-3; D is uncertain. Germline V lookup: CDR1 SNHLY, CDR2 FYNNEI. V was clipped by 4 bases and J by 4 bases, with 15 bases between them. The CDR3 is 15 residues long. DNA for the CDR3: TGTGCCAGCAGTGGGGCCTTCTCCCCGGCAGATACGCAGTATTTT. Amino acids: CASSGAFSPADTQYF.

The chain is built from TRBV14 and TRBJ1-5; D gene unclear. From germline, CDR1 is SGHDN and CDR2 FVKESK. V shed 0 bases and J shed 7 bases, with 4 bases lying between them. This CDR3 has 12 residues. The CDR3 DNA is TGTGCCAGCAGCCAAGAAGACCAGCCCCAGCATTTT. Its protein product is CASSQEDQPQHF.

The chain is built from TRBV28 and TRBJ1-2, with 10 bases lining up with TRBD1. CDR3 length: 14 amino acids. The V gene end was trimmed by 3 bases and the J gene end by 8 bases; junction bases not matched to a gene: 6. From germline, CDR1 is MDHEN and CDR2 SYDVKM. The CDR3 nucleotides are TGTGCCAGCAGTTTTCCCGGGACAGGGGTCGGCTACACCTTC. It encodes CASSFPGTGVGYTF.

The CDR3 region has the DNA TGTGCCAGCAGCGTTGGGACGGGAACCCTGAACACTGAAGCTTTCTTT. Protein product: CASSVGTGTLNTEAFF. The chain is built from TRBV9 and TRBJ1-1, with TRBD1 as a possible D gene (5 bases). The CDR3 runs 16 residues. The V gene's germline CDR1 is SGDLS and CDR2 YYNGEE. Deletions cut 2 bases from V and 0 bases from J, with 14 bases between.

The chain has TRBV3-1 (or the pseudogene TRBV3-2) and TRBJ2-1; the match to TRBD2 covers 7 bases. Germline loops: CDR1 LGHDT, CDR2 YNNKEL (reference sequence). The J segment lost 5 bases and the V segment lost 0 bases, leaving 4 bases of the junction unmatched. The CDR3 has 15 residues. The CDR3 coding sequence is TGTGCCAGCAGCCAAGACCAGCGGGAACACAATGAGCAGTTCTTC. Protein: CASSQDQREHNEQFF.

The rearrangement joins TRBV30 to TRBJ2-3, with 10 bases that match TRBD2. CDR1 is GTSNPN and CDR2 is SVGIG in the germline V gene (reference sequence). Unmatched junction bases numbered 4, after V lost 0 bases and J lost 4 bases. The CDR3 is 15 residues long. The CDR3 coding sequence is TGTGCCTGGAGTGTAGGTAGCGGGGGGCCAGATACGCAGTATTTT. It specifies CAWSVGSGGPDTQYF.

The chain joins TRBV6-5 to TRBJ1-3; no reliable D call. CDR3 length: 13 residues. Per germline, CDR1 MNHEY and CDR2 SVGAGI. Trimming pared 5 bases from V and 7 bases from J, leaving 12 bases between. In nucleotides, the CDR3 is TGTGCCAGCAGTCTTTCTCTGGGCAACACCATATATTTT. Protein product: CASSLSLGNTIYF.

V usage is TRBV18 and J usage is TRBJ2-1; 9 bases are shared with TRBD2. CDR1 is KGHSH, CDR2 LQKENI, per germline. V lost 3 bases and J lost 9; bases outside the gene matches: 12. The length of the CDR3 is 16 residues. The CDR3 DNA sequence: TGTGCCAGCTCACCGCAGGGACTAGCTGGGCTAGTTGAGCAGTTCTTC. It encodes CASSPQGLAGLVEQFF.

The chain has TRBV28 and TRBJ2-7; D unresolved. This CDR3 is built from 15 residues. Germline V gene sequence: CDR1 MDHEN, CDR2 SYDVKM. The germline V and J ends were trimmed by 6 bases and 0 bases, with 15 bases remaining between them. DNA of the CDR3: TGTGCCAGCAGCCCCTGGCGGCCAAGCTCCTACGAGCAGTACTTC. Its translation is CASSPWRPSSYEQYF.

The V and J genes are TRBV6-5 and TRBJ1-1; D remains ambiguous. The germline V gene has CDR1 MNHEY and CDR2 SVGAGI. Trimming removed 5 bases from V and 2 bases from J, with 15 bases in between. This CDR3 is 15 amino acids long. The CDR3 DNA is TGTGCCAGCAGTCTCACTACGGCTGGAAACACTGAAGCTTTCTTT. This encodes CASSLTTAGNTEAFF.